Below, 30 T cell receptor beta chains from the same sample are listed, as sequenced in a study of T cell repertoires in cytomegalovirus infection. TCRdb reanalysed the reads using MiXCR and keeps one entry per CDR3 protein. The sample yields more than 75,000 distinct CDR3 sequences, approximately 32% seen once. For these TCRs, the target antigens are not known. The source was CD8+ T cells from cultured PBMCs, collected from culture after CMV antigen stimulation. Receptors were obtained from a human donor in good health (CMV status not recorded). Some clones in this sample may be carry-over from other donors' samples.

This clonotype was recorded only once. This rearrangement joins TRBV3-1 to TRBJ2-3; TRBD1 matches at 7 bases. CDR3 length: 20 amino acids. Germline loops: CDR1 LGHDT, CDR2 YNNKEL (reference sequence). V lost 1 base and J lost 0; bases outside the gene matches: 16. CDR3 residues: CASSQAPLWTGLKSTDTQYF. The CDR3 DNA is TGTGCCAGCAGCCAAGCCCCATTATGGACAGGCCTAAAAAGCACAGATACGCAGTATTTT.

This clonotype has more than one count but fewer than ten. The chain's CDR3 is CASSAGTGLLGEAFF. CDR3 nucleotide sequence: TGTGCCAGCAGTGCCGGGACAGGGCTTCTCGGGGAAGCTTTCTTT. This sequence joins TRBV12-3 or TRBV12-4 and TRBJ1-1, with 9 bases that match TRBD1. With 5 bases clipped from V and 8 bases from J, the junction kept 12 bases outside the gene matches. The CDR3 totals 15 residues.

V usage is TRBV19 and J usage is TRBJ1-5, with 7 bases lining up with TRBD1. In germline, CDR1 is LNHDA, CDR2 SQIVND (reference sequence). CDR3 length: 14 residues. Trimming took 4 bases from V and 4 from J; bases not matched to a gene: 4. Here the CDR3 DNA reads TGTGCCAGTAGTACCAACAGGGGTAATCAGCCCCAGCATTTT. This translates into CASSTNRGNQPQHF.

The chain has TRBV11-1 and TRBJ2-7; D gene ambiguous. Trimming took 0 bases from V and 7 from J, leaving 13 bases between them. Germline V gene data show CDR1 as SGHAT and CDR2 as FQDESV (reference sequence). The length of the CDR3 is 14 residues. The CDR3 bases are TGTGCCAGCAGCTTAGCAGGGAACACCCGGGAGCAGTACTTC. It yields the protein CASSLAGNTREQYF.

This chain connects TRBV4-1 to TRBJ2-3; D is tentatively TRBD1 or TRBD2 (5 bases each). The ends were cut back, 3 bases at V and 2 bases at J, with 12 bases in the middle. The germline V gene encodes CDR1 MGHRA and CDR2 YSYEKL. The CDR3 contains 15 residues. The CDR3 reads CASSHRDRDTDTQYF. CDR3 coding DNA: TGCGCCAGCAGCCACCGGGACCGAGACACAGATACGCAGTATTTT.

The V and J genes are TRBV4-1 and TRBJ2-3; 11 bases align to TRBD2. Per germline, CDR1 MGHRA and CDR2 YSYEKL. The CDR3 has 16 amino acids. The J segment lost 5 bases and the V segment lost 4 bases, leaving 8 bases of the junction unmatched. CDR3 sequence reads: CASSLSGGAGGDTQYF. For the CDR3, the DNA is TGCGCCAGCAGCCTTAGCGGGGGGGCCGGAGGAGATACGCAGTATTTT.

This clonotype was detected once. A junction boundary mismatches the germline segment, possibly from a read error. J is TRBJ1-1 and V is TRBV5-3; the D is unclear. TRBV5-3 is an open reading frame whose function is uncertain. CDR3 size: 12 residues. DNA for the CDR3: TGTGCCAGCAGCTTGGAGTACACTGAAGCTTTCTTT. This codes for CASSLEYTEAFF.

At least ten counts were recorded for this clonotype. The chain joins TRBV10-3 to TRBJ2-3, with 9 bases lining up with TRBD1. The CDR3 extends over 16 amino acids. CDR1 ENHRY and CDR2 SYGVKD come from the germline V gene. Unmatched junction bases numbered 10, after V lost 6 bases and J lost 3 bases. For the CDR3, the DNA is TGTGCCATCAGAACCGGGACAGGGCTTGGTACAGATACGCAGTATTTT. It is translated as CAIRTGTGLGTDTQYF.

The V gene is TRBV29-1, the J gene TRBJ2-3; a weak D match, TRBD1 (6 bases). V lost 6 bases, J lost 2 bases, and 15 bases lay in between. Germline values: CDR1 SQVTM, CDR2 ANQGSEA. This CDR3 has 14 amino acids. The CDR3 DNA reads as TGCAGCGTCCTCGGGGACACGATCACAGATACGCAGTATTTT. As protein: CSVLGDTITDTQYF.

The CDR3 nucleotides read TGCGCCAGCAGCCCCGGGGGGGGACTTTTGGCCAATGAGCAGTTCTTC. It yields the protein CASSPGGGLLANEQFF. The V call is TRBV5-1, the J call TRBJ2-1; 8 bases match TRBD2. Losses at the gene ends were 4 bases for V and 6 bases for J; bases not matched to a gene: 12. The germline V gene has CDR1 SGHRS and CDR2 YFSETQ. CDR3 length: 16 residues.

This chain links TRBV3-1 with TRBJ2-1; D gene unclear. CDR1 is LGHDT, CDR2 YNNKEL, per germline (reference sequence). This CDR3 comprises 15 residues. Trimming pared 4 bases from V and 7 bases from J, leaving 17 bases between. CDR3 DNA: TGTGCCAGCAGCCCTGAAATGGCCTCCTGGAATGAGCAGTTCTTC. It is translated as CASSPEMASWNEQFF.

V and J are TRBV20-1 and TRBJ2-7; D may be TRBD2 (7 bases). V lost 0 bases and J lost 6, with 18 bases in between. This CDR3 spans 15 amino acids. Germline loops: CDR1 DFQATT, CDR2 SNEGSKA (reference sequence). The CDR3 DNA is TGCAGTGCTAGAGATTTGACGGGGGGCCCCCGCGAGCAGTACTTC. Amino acid sequence: CSARDLTGGPREQYF.

With respect to this clonotype: A clone one base away is much larger, so this may be a read error. The chain links TRBV7-4 to TRBJ2-7; TRBD2 aligns across 8 bases. Germline V gene data show CDR1 as SGHVT and CDR2 as SQSDAQ. CDR3 length equals 14 residues. The CDR3 region has the DNA TGTGCCAGCACCTGGGGTAGCGGGGACAACGAGGAGTACTTC. This gives the protein CASTWGSGDNEEYF.

The chain links TRBV20-1 to TRBJ2-2; D call uncertain. CDR3 length: 11 residues. V gave up 3 bases and J gave up 5 bases, with 4 bases separating them. Germline CDR1 and CDR2: DFQATT and SNEGSKA (reference sequence). The chain's CDR3 is CSASHTGELFF. CDR3 DNA: TGCAGTGCTAGTCATACCGGGGAGCTGTTTTTT.

This clonotype showed up just a few times. The rearrangement joins TRBV19 to TRBJ1-5; D is perhaps TRBD1 (5 bases). Trimming pared 6 bases from V and 6 bases from J, leaving 15 bases between. This CDR3 region has 14 residues. Germline V lookup: CDR1 LNHDA, CDR2 SQIVND (reference sequence). CDR3 nucleotide sequence: TGTGCCAGTAGCCTCCAGGGTCCGGGTCAGCCCCAGCATTTT. This codes for CASSLQGPGQPQHF.

At least ten counts were recorded for this clonotype. The chain couples TRBV6-1 to TRBJ1-6, with TRBD1 matching over 9 bases. Germline V gene sequence: CDR1 MNHNS, CDR2 SASEGT. V dropped 7 bases and J dropped 8; count of bases not matched to a gene: 9. The CDR3 has 15 amino acids. The CDR3 DNA reads TGTGCCAGCAATCAACAGGGGGCCCGTGATTCACCCCTCCACTTT. Translated: CASNQQGARDSPLHF.

The chain is built from TRBV29-1 and TRBJ2-1, with TRBD1 matching 9 bases. Germline CDR1 reads SQVTM; CDR2 reads ANQGSEA. The CDR3 spans 13 residues. V shed 4 bases, J shed 2 bases, and the junction held 0 bases outside the gene matches. CDR3 nucleotide sequence: TGCAGCGTTGGACAGGGGGCCTACAATGAGCAGTTCTTC. Its protein product is CSVGQGAYNEQFF.

CDR3 bases: TGTGCCAGCAGTTACTCTCGGACAGGGTATAACGGTGAAGCTTTCTTT. Protein: CASSYSRTGYNGEAFF. The chain combines TRBV6-6 with TRBJ1-1; TRBD1 matches at 8 bases. J gave up 7 bases and V 0 bases, and 10 bases lay outside the gene matches. This CDR3 is built from 16 residues. Germline V gene lookup returns CDR1 MNHNY and CDR2 SVGAGI (reference sequence).

In this sample, this clonotype turned up a few times. The chain couples TRBV7-6 to TRBJ2-7; D unresolved. This CDR3 comprises 13 residues. CDR1 SGHVS and CDR2 FNYEAQ come from the germline V gene. Trimming left V 1 base short and J 5 bases short, with 9 bases between. In nucleotides, the CDR3 is TGTGCCAGCAGCTTAGGCCCCCTAAACGAGCAGTACTTC. The encoded protein is CASSLGPLNEQYF.

The table lists this clonotype with a few counts. V and J are TRBV28 and TRBJ1-1, with 7 positions matching TRBD1. The CDR3 sequence is 14 residues long. Germline V CDR1 and CDR2: MDHEN, SYDVKM. The trim removed 5 bases at V and 3 bases at J, leaving 6 bases unmatched. The CDR3 here is CASSKSGTDTEAFF. CDR3 coding DNA: TGTGCCAGCAGTAAATCCGGGACAGACACTGAAGCTTTCTTT.

The gene calls are TRBV4-1 and TRBJ2-7; a weak D match, TRBD1 (6 bases). V lost 2 bases to trimming and J lost 1 base, with 9 bases between them. The CDR3 length is 14 residues. Germline loops: CDR1 MGHRA, CDR2 YSYEKL. CDR3 in amino acids: CASSQTDSSYEQYF. The CDR3 nucleotides read TGCGCCAGCAGCCAAACGGACAGTTCCTACGAGCAGTACTTC.

This clonotype was seen a handful of times. V gene TRBV7-2 combines with J gene TRBJ2-7; 10 bases align to TRBD2. Germline assignment: CDR1 SGHTA and CDR2 FQGNSA. Trimming removed 1 base from V and 3 bases from J; junction bases left unmatched: 6. The length of the CDR3 is 16 residues. CDR3 amino acids: CASSLEGSGGFYEQYF. CDR3 coding DNA: TGTGCCAGCAGCTTAGAGGGTAGCGGGGGGTTCTACGAGCAGTACTTC.

This clonotype has a count of ten or more. This sequence joins TRBV10-3 and TRBJ2-2, with TRBD1 identical over 7 bases. The CDR3 contains 16 residues. With 2 bases clipped from V and 7 bases from J, the junction kept 10 bases outside the gene matches. In germline, CDR1 is ENHRY, CDR2 SYGVKD. CDR3 sequence reads: CAISEQQTGVGGELFF. CDR3 bases: TGTGCCATCAGTGAGCAACAAACAGGGGTTGGCGGGGAGCTGTTTTTT.

The chain recombines TRBV4-1 with TRBJ2-4; unclear D gene. The length of the CDR3 is 15 residues. Germline V gene data show CDR1 as MGHRA and CDR2 as YSYEKL. V was clipped by 0 bases and J by 8 bases, with 14 bases between them. The CDR3, as DNA: TGCGCCAGCAGCCAAGATCCTATGCCTTACGACATTCAGTACTTC. Amino acids: CASSQDPMPYDIQYF.

This clonotype turned up a few times. The V and J genes are TRBV27 and TRBJ1-1; D gene uncertain. Germline V lookup: CDR1 MNHEY, CDR2 SMNVEV (reference sequence). V shed 6 bases and J shed 4 bases, with 15 bases lying between them. The CDR3 spans 14 residues. CDR3 residues: CASSISGPRTEAFF. As DNA, the CDR3 is TGTGCCAGCAGCATATCCGGACCGCGCACTGAAGCTTTCTTT.

There are many counts of this clonotype. The chain couples TRBV2 to TRBJ1-3; D gene uncertain. The V end was cut by 3 bases, the J end by 2 bases, with 14 bases between. This CDR3 contains 16 residues. From germline, CDR1 is SNHLY and CDR2 FYNNEI. The CDR3, as DNA: TGTGCCAGCAGTGAGGAAGGGAAAGGGACTGGAAACACCATATATTTT. Protein product: CASSEEGKGTGNTIYF.

The chain links TRBV19 to TRBJ2-7; D remains unclear. The CDR3 length is 14 residues. V lost 3 bases and J lost 6, with 15 bases in between. Germline CDR1 and CDR2: LNHDA and SQIVND (reference sequence). CDR3: CASSIASPPLEQYF. As DNA, the CDR3 is TGTGCCAGTAGTATTGCCTCTCCCCCTCTCGAGCAGTACTTC.

This clonotype was seen once. The genes are TRBV19 and TRBJ2-2, with 7 positions matching TRBD2. The germline gives CDR1 LNHDA, CDR2 SQIVND (reference sequence). The CDR3 consists of 16 residues. V dropped 1 base and J dropped 5; count of bases not matched to a gene: 7. The DNA for the CDR3 is TGTGCCAGTAGTATAGGATGGCTGGGGGGGACCGGGGAGCTGTTTTTT. The encoded protein is CASSIGWLGGTGELFF. The full variable domain, completed using reference TRBV19 and TRBJ2-2, is DGGITQSPKYLFRKEGQNVTLSCEQNLNHDAMYWYRQDPGQGLRLIYYSQIVNDFQKGDIAEGYSVSREKKESFPLTVTSAQKNPTAFYLCASSIGWLGGTGELFFGEGSRLTVL.

This clonotype was found a few times. This chain joins TRBV7-3 and TRBJ2-7, with D tentatively TRBD1 or TRBD2 (5 bases each). Trimming cost V 9 bases and J 4 bases, with 7 bases left between them. The CDR3 loop spans 10 amino acids. Germline values: CDR1 SGHTA, CDR2 FQGTGA. In DNA, the CDR3 is TGTGCCAGGGGGGAGTACGAGCAGTACTTC. Translation: CARGEYEQYF.

This rearrangement joins TRBV7-9 to TRBJ2-7; TRBD1 is a possible D gene (6 bases). This CDR3 has 13 amino acids. Trimming removed 2 bases from V and 6 bases from J, with 11 bases in between. Germline assignment: CDR1 SEHNR and CDR2 FQNEAQ (reference sequence). The CDR3 DNA is TGTGCCAGCAGCTTACCTACAGGGACCGAGCAGTACTTC. Residues: CASSLPTGTEQYF.